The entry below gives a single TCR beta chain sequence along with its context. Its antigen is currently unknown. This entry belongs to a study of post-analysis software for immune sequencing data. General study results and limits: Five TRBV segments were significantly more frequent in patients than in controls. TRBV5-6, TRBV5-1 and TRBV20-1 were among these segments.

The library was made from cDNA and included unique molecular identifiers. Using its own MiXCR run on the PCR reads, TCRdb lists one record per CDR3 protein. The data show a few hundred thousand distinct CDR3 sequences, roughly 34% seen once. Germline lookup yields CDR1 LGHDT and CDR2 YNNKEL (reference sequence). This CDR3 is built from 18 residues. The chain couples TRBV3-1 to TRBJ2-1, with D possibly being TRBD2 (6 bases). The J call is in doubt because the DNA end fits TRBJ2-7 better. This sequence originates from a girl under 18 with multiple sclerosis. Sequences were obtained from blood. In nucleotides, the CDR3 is TGTGCCAGCAGCCACAGAACGCTCGGGGGTCTCTCCTACAATGAGCAGTACTTC. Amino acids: CASSHRTLGGLSYNEQYF.